The 4 T cell receptor beta chains reported below all come from one sample, sequenced in a study of graft-versus-host responses after intestinal transplantation. The antigens these receptors bind are not known. Using immunoSEQ multiplex PCR, the repertoire was profiled, and TCRdb retains in-frame clones only, with some absent. The sample shows about 39,000 clones, roughly 93% of them seen only once. The source was unstimulated CD8+ T cells sorted from spleen or lymph node cells, collected before transplant. The receptors stem from a human donor who was the organ donor for an intestinal transplant.

This clone is large. The chain joins TRBV28 to TRBJ1-3; D is unclear. The V gene's germline CDR1 is MDHEN and CDR2 SYDVKM. The V and J ends lost 3 bases and 4 bases respectively, with 10 bases between them. This CDR3 is built from 14 residues. The CDR3: CASSLARGGNTIYF. In DNA, the CDR3 is TGTGCCAGCAGTTTGGCTCGGGGAGGAAACACCATATATTTT.

This chain uses TRBV5-5 with TRBJ1-5; TRBD1 matches at 7 bases. The CDR3 covers 15 residues. With 3 bases clipped from V and 5 bases from J, the junction kept 8 bases outside the gene matches. Germline V gives CDR1 SGHKS, CDR2 YYEKEE (reference sequence). The CDR3 DNA sequence: TGTGCCAGCAGCTCCGCGACAGGGATCTATCAGCCCCAGCATTTT. Translated: CASSSATGIYQPQHF.

The genes are TRBV28 and TRBJ2-2, with 7 bases lining up with TRBD2. V dropped 6 bases and J dropped 2; count of bases not matched to a gene: 3. The length of the CDR3 is 14 residues. The germline gives CDR1 MDHEN, CDR2 SYDVKM. The CDR3 region has the DNA TGTGCCAGCAGCAAGCGGGGTAACACCGGGGAGCTGTTTTTT. This sequence encodes CASSKRGNTGELFF.

This chain links TRBV7-2 with TRBJ1-4, with D possibly matching TRBD1 (5 bases). Trimming left V 5 bases short and J 5 bases short, with 18 bases between. The germline V gene has CDR1 SGHTA and CDR2 FQGNSA. This CDR3 has 16 residues. As DNA, the CDR3 is TGTGCCAGCAGCCATCCTTTACGGGGGGAGAATGAAAAACTGTTTTTT. Translated: CASSHPLRGENEKLFF.